These 27 T cell receptor beta chains came from one sample sequenced in a study of blood T cells in healthy people across ages. The second PCR ran roughly 7 to 12 cycles with a sample-barcoded 5' primer and J-beta primers. In TCRdb, the 5' RACE reads were re-called with MiXCR into one record per CDR3 protein. The table has approximately 1,100,000 distinct CDR3 sequences, more than 35% seen once; the top ten hold approximately 17%. Sequencing was carried out using blood. The receptor set was obtained from a woman aged 55-69 years in good health.

The V gene is TRBV12-3 or TRBV12-4, the J gene TRBJ2-1, with 16 bases matching TRBD2. The CDR3 contains 16 residues. V was clipped by 10 bases and J by 12 bases; unmatched bases: 15. DNA for the CDR3: TGTGCCACTAGATCCGGGGCCGGGACTAGCGGGAGGGCGCAGTTCTTC. It specifies CATRSGAGTSGRAQFF.

Many counts were recorded for this clonotype. Here the CDR3 DNA reads TGTGCCAGCAGCTTGGTAACTAGCGCGAACACCGGGGAGCTGTTTTTT. Its protein is CASSLVTSANTGELFF. The chain combines TRBV5-5 with TRBJ2-2; 7 bases match TRBD2. Trimming cost V 0 bases and J 0 bases; bases outside gene matches: 2. Germline-derived CDR1 and CDR2 are SGHKS and YYEKEE (reference sequence). There are 16 residues in the CDR3.

The chain carries TRBV4-1 and TRBJ2-1; the D gene is possibly TRBD1 (6 bases). V gave up 0 bases and J gave up 1 base, with 10 bases separating them. The CDR3 sequence is 16 residues long. Looked up from germline, CDR1 is MGHRA and CDR2 is YSYEKL. As DNA, the CDR3 is TGCGCCAGCAGCCAAGATACCGGACAGTCCTACAATGAGCAGTTCTTC. Encoded protein: CASSQDTGQSYNEQFF.

This clonotype came up a few times. This chain joins TRBV20-1 and TRBJ2-7; D may be TRBD1 (6 bases). V shed 5 bases and J shed 2 bases, with 13 bases lying between them. Looked up from germline, CDR1 is DFQATT and CDR2 is SNEGSKA (reference sequence). This CDR3 has 13 amino acids. This chain's CDR3 is CSASDRSTYEQYF. The DNA for the CDR3 is TGCAGTGCTTCTGACAGGTCCACCTACGAGCAGTACTTC.

The chain carries TRBV20-1 and TRBJ2-7, with TRBD1 identical over 9 bases. This CDR3 is 14 amino acids long. The V segment lost 0 bases and the J segment 2 bases; nucleotides outside the gene matches: 2. Germline V CDR1 and CDR2: DFQATT, SNEGSKA (reference sequence). CDR3 amino acids: CSAREDRGTYEQYF. Written as DNA, the CDR3 is TGCAGTGCTAGAGAAGACAGGGGGACCTACGAGCAGTACTTC.

This clonotype was observed at least ten times. The V call is TRBV27, the J call TRBJ2-5; D not resolved. The CDR3 has 11 amino acids. The germline V gene encodes CDR1 MNHEY and CDR2 SMNVEV (reference sequence). V was cut by 6 bases and J by 5 bases, with 7 bases left in between. CDR3 DNA sequence: TGTGCCAGCAGCCACGGGGAGACCCAGTACTTC. Its protein product is CASSHGETQYF.

In its sample, this clonotype was seen a few times. V and J are TRBV27 and TRBJ1-1; TRBD1 is a possible D gene (6 bases). From germline, CDR1 is MNHEY and CDR2 SMNVEV (reference sequence). The CDR3 length is 14 residues. The V end was cut by 8 bases, the J end by 0 bases, with 13 bases between. CDR3 sequence (DNA): TGTGCCAGCCTTCCCGAGGGGGTGAACACTGAAGCTTTCTTT. Protein sequence: CASLPEGVNTEAFF.

With respect to this clonotype: The germline gene is not matched at one end of the junction; a read error may be the cause. This sequence joins TRBV11-1 and TRBJ2-7; D is possibly TRBD2 (6 bases). In germline, CDR1 is SGHAT, CDR2 FQDESV (reference sequence). The CDR3 runs 15 residues. The CDR3 DNA reads as TGTGCTAGCAGCTCCCATGGGGGAGGTTCCTACGAGCAGTACTTC. This sequence encodes CASSSHGGGSYEQYF.

This clonotype was recorded a few times. The chain employs TRBV5-1 and TRBJ2-7; D is perhaps TRBD1 or TRBD2 (5 bases each). Trimming took off 4 bases at V and 3 bases at J, with 11 bases between the two ends. The germline V gene has CDR1 SGHRS and CDR2 YFSETQ. This CDR3 has 13 residues. CDR3 nucleotide sequence: TGCGCCAGCAGCAATGTGAGGGGCTACGAGCAGTACTTC. Protein product: CASSNVRGYEQYF.

This clonotype has only a few counts. The genes are TRBV9 and TRBJ2-1; a possible D gene is TRBD2 (5 bases). V lost 2 bases and J 5 bases, leaving 14 bases between the germline ends. The CDR3 runs 15 residues. The germline V gene encodes CDR1 SGDLS and CDR2 YYNGEE. The CDR3 DNA reads TGTGCCAGCAGCGTTACTTACAGAGCGGACAATGAGCAGTTCTTC. This translates into CASSVTYRADNEQFF.

The DNA for the CDR3 is TGCGCCAGCAGCTGGATGGGGGAGACCCAGTACTTC. Translation: CASSWMGETQYF. This chain links TRBV5-1 with TRBJ2-5; D remains ambiguous. This CDR3 is 12 amino acids long. Per the germline V gene, CDR1 is SGHRS and CDR2 is YFSETQ. Deletions cut 3 bases from V and 5 bases from J, with 8 bases between.

J is TRBJ1-1 and V is TRBV10-3; D gene unclear. CDR1 is ENHRY, CDR2 SYGVKD, per germline. Trimming took 5 bases from V and 4 from J, leaving 8 bases between them. The CDR3 totals 12 residues. The CDR3 region is CAISSRGTEAFF. In DNA form, the CDR3 reads TGTGCCATCAGTTCCCGAGGCACTGAAGCTTTCTTT.

The CDR3 protein is CAISEENRVEQYF. The CDR3 region has the DNA TGTGCCATCAGTGAGGAGAACAGGGTCGAGCAGTACTTC. V usage is TRBV10-3 and J usage is TRBJ2-5, with a weak D call TRBD1 (6 bases). The DNA matches TRBJ2-7 better at its end, which makes the J call doubtful. The germline V gene encodes CDR1 ENHRY and CDR2 SYGVKD. This CDR3 comprises 13 residues.

This rearrangement joins TRBV15 to TRBJ2-1, with a weak D call TRBD1 (5 bases). V was clipped by 7 bases and J by 7 bases, with 32 bases between them. The germline V gene encodes CDR1 LNHNV and CDR2 YYDKDF (reference sequence). This CDR3 comprises 19 residues. CDR3 in amino acids: CATKDHQQVGRDLYNEQFF. The DNA for the CDR3 is TGTGCCACCAAGGACCACCAGCAAGTAGGCAGGGATCTCTATAATGAGCAGTTCTTC.

The rearrangement joins TRBV7-9 to TRBJ1-1; maybe TRBD1 (6 bases). CDR3 length equals 15 residues. The germline V and J ends were trimmed by 5 bases and 0 bases, with 13 bases remaining between them. From germline, CDR1 is SEHNR and CDR2 FQNEAQ (reference sequence). The CDR3 DNA sequence: TGTGCCAGCAGCCCTAAGACAGGAGTGAACACTGAAGCTTTCTTT. This gives the protein CASSPKTGVNTEAFF.

Of note for this clonotype: One end of the junction does not line up with germline, which may come from a read error. The chain recombines TRBV10-3 with TRBJ1-2, with D unclear. This CDR3 is built from 12 residues. Germline CDR1 and CDR2: ENHRY and SYGVKD. The chain's CDR3 is CTISVDNYGYTF. The CDR3 DNA is TGTACCATCAGTGTCGATAACTATGGCTACACCTTC.

This chain connects TRBV28 to TRBJ2-3, with 8 bases that match TRBD1. V dropped 8 bases and J dropped 5; count of bases not matched to a gene: 6. This CDR3 region has 13 residues. Looked up from germline, CDR1 is MDHEN and CDR2 is SYDVKM. The CDR3 sequence: CASWTDRGDTQYF. CDR3 bases: TGTGCCAGCTGGACAGACAGGGGAGATACGCAGTATTTT.

This clonotype appeared many times. The chain links TRBV20-1 to TRBJ2-7; 8 nucleotides agree with TRBD1. The germline V gene has CDR1 DFQATT and CDR2 SNEGSKA (reference sequence). With V trimmed by 3 bases and J by 3 bases, 10 bases remained unmatched. CDR3 length: 15 residues. The DNA of the CDR3 is TGCAGTGCTAGGGGATCCGGGACAGGCTTCTACGAGCAGTACTTC. Its translation is CSARGSGTGFYEQYF.

This clonotype appeared a few times. The V call is TRBV14, the J call TRBJ2-1; no definite D call. Germline CDR1 and CDR2: SGHDN and FVKESK. The CDR3 consists of 13 residues. Trimming removed 1 base from V and 6 bases from J, with 7 bases in between. CDR3 region: CASSQGQSNEQFF. The CDR3 coding sequence is TGTGCCAGCAGCCAAGGGCAGTCCAATGAGCAGTTCTTC.

The rearrangement uses TRBV5-5 and TRBJ2-1; D gene ambiguous. Germline V gene lookup returns CDR1 SGHKS and CDR2 YYEKEE (reference sequence). V was shortened by 0 bases and J by 0 bases, with 7 bases between the two germline ends. The CDR3 runs 15 residues. CDR3: CASSLAIGSYNEQFF. CDR3 in DNA: TGTGCCAGCAGCTTGGCTATCGGCTCCTACAATGAGCAGTTCTTC. Using reference TRBV5-5 and TRBJ2-1 for the parts outside the CDR3, the full variable domain is DAGVTQSPTHLIKTRGQQVTLRCSPISGHKSVSWYQQVLGQGPQFIFQYYEKEERGRGNFPDRFSARQFPNYSSELNVNALLLGDSALYLCASSLAIGSYNEQFFGPGTRLTVL.

This chain joins TRBV6-2 or TRBV6-3 and TRBJ2-3; D possibly corresponds to TRBD2 (6 bases). Germline CDR1 reads MNHEY; CDR2 reads SVGEGT. V dropped 4 bases and J dropped 6 bases, with 17 bases sitting between them. This CDR3 contains 15 residues. The CDR3 DNA reads as TGTGCCAGCAGTTCCCTAGCGCCCGGCTACGATACGCAGTATTTT. It translates to CASSSLAPGYDTQYF.

V is TRBV12-3 or TRBV12-4 and J is TRBJ1-4; possible D gene TRBD1, 5 bases. The CDR3 totals 13 residues. The V end was cut by 5 bases, the J end by 8 bases, with 12 bases between. The DNA of the CDR3 is TGTGCCAGCAGTACCCAGGGTCCCGAAAAACTGTTTTTT. Translating gives CASSTQGPEKLFF.

The gene calls are TRBV27 and TRBJ2-4, with TRBD1 identical over 10 bases. The CDR3 consists of 14 residues. The ends lost 5 bases at V and 10 bases at J; junction bases unmatched: 8. Germline V gene sequence: CDR1 MNHEY, CDR2 SMNVEV (reference sequence). The CDR3 reads CASSPGQGIWIQYF. The CDR3 coding sequence is TGTGCCAGCAGTCCGGGACAGGGGATATGGATTCAGTACTTC.

The chain uses TRBV27 and TRBJ2-7; the D gene could be TRBD1 or TRBD2 (5 bases each). Germline V gene sequence: CDR1 MNHEY, CDR2 SMNVEV (reference sequence). This CDR3 region has 16 residues. V lost 2 bases to trimming and J lost 7 bases, with 21 bases between them. CDR3: CASSLGLGRVLAEQYF. The CDR3 DNA reads TGTGCCAGCAGTTTAGGTCTGGGACGGGTCTTAGCTGAGCAGTACTTC.

The chain combines TRBV7-2 with TRBJ2-7; D is ambiguous. This CDR3 spans 17 amino acids. CDR1 is SGHTA, CDR2 FQGNSA, per germline. With 1 base removed from V and 7 bases from J, the gap between germline ends came to 23 bases. CDR3 coding DNA: TGTGCCAGCAGCTTAGTTTCCCGGCCGAGTATCTACAATGAGCAGTACTTC. Translation gives CASSLVSRPSIYNEQYF. The full variable domain, completed using reference TRBV7-2 and TRBJ2-7, is GAGVSQSPSNKVTEKGKDVELRCDPISGHTALYWYRQSLGQGLEFLIYFQGNSAPDKSGLPSDRFSAERTGGSVSTLTIQRTQQEDSAVYLCASSLVSRPSIYNEQYFGPGTRLTVT.

Here the CDR3 DNA reads TGTGCCAGCAGCCCCCAGGGTCCCCCCACCGGGGAGCTGTTTTTT. It codes for CASSPQGPPTGELFF. The chain couples TRBV7-2 to TRBJ2-2, with TRBD1 as a possible D gene (5 bases). Per the germline V gene, CDR1 is SGHTA and CDR2 is FQGNSA. CDR3 size: 15 residues. V gave up 5 bases and J gave up 4 bases, with 14 bases separating them.

This clonotype has ten or more counts. The chain joins TRBV7-2 to TRBJ2-3; 11 nucleotides align to TRBD2. Germline CDR1 is SGHTA and CDR2 is FQGNSA. V lost 5 bases, J lost 4 bases, and 5 bases stayed unmatched. This CDR3 spans 15 amino acids. CDR3 sequence reads: CASSPTSGSADTQYF. The CDR3 nucleotides read TGTGCCAGCAGCCCTACTAGCGGGAGTGCAGATACGCAGTATTTT.